The 5 T cell receptor beta chains listed next were all sequenced from one sample in a study of cytomegalovirus exposure and HLA in healthy donors. Vbeta (60) and Jbeta (13) primers were used in the PCR. Sequencing used immunoSEQ multiplex PCR; TCRdb keeps in-frame clones, though not all of them. This table holds 170,000 or so clones, roughly 78% found once. Sequencing used PBMCs. The receptors were gathered from a woman in her forties or fifties in good health and CMV-seropositive.

The chain joins TRBV5-1 to TRBJ2-1; TRBD2 matches 9 bases. With V trimmed by 0 bases and J by 2 bases, 6 bases remained unmatched. The CDR3 has 17 residues. Germline V gives CDR1 SGHRS, CDR2 YFSETQ. CDR3: CASSLALLAGAYNEQFF. For the CDR3, the DNA is TGCGCCAGCAGCTTGGCCCTACTAGCGGGCGCCTACAATGAGCAGTTCTTC.

The chain is built from TRBV7-9 and TRBJ1-2; D is uncertain. CDR3 size: 16 residues. V was pared by 1 base and J by 4 bases, with 16 bases between. Germline V CDR1 and CDR2: SEHNR, FQNEAQ (reference sequence). The CDR3 spells CASSLGRWEPGYGYTF. The CDR3 DNA reads TGTGCCAGCAGCTTAGGCCGTTGGGAGCCTGGCTATGGCTACACCTTC.

This rearrangement joins TRBV4-1 to TRBJ2-7; 8 bases agree with TRBD2. This CDR3 has 15 amino acids. The V gene end was trimmed by 0 bases and the J gene end by 2 bases; junction bases not matched to a gene: 3. CDR1 and CDR2 (germline): MGHRA, YSYEKL. The CDR3 sequence: CASSQDRGGPYEQYF. The CDR3 region has the DNA TGCGCCAGCAGCCAAGACCGGGGGGGACCCTACGAGCAGTACTTC.

The rearrangement joins TRBV30 to TRBJ2-3, with a weak D call TRBD2 (5 bases). The germline gives CDR1 GTSNPN, CDR2 SVGIG (reference sequence). Trimming left V 0 bases short and J 2 bases short, with 15 bases between. The CDR3 has 16 residues. The CDR3 DNA is TGTGCCTGGAGTGTACAAGGAGCGGACCCCACAGATACGCAGTATTTT. It specifies CAWSVQGADPTDTQYF. The variable domain in full, with the rest retrieved from reference TRBV30 and TRBJ2-3, is SQTIHQWPATLVQPVGSPLSLECTVEGTSNPNLYWYRQAAGRGLQLLFYSVGIGQISSEVPQNLSASRPQDRQFILSSKKLLLSDSGFYLCAWSVQGADPTDTQYFGPGTRLTVL.

This chain joins TRBV5-1 and TRBJ2-2; TRBD1 is a possible D gene (5 bases). Trimming removed 6 bases from V and 1 base from J, with 10 bases in between. The germline V gene encodes CDR1 SGHRS and CDR2 YFSETQ. The CDR3 has 14 residues. CDR3 bases: TGCGCCAGCACCATTACAGGGAACACCGGGGAGCTGTTTTTT. Amino acids: CASTITGNTGELFF.